The clone carrying this T cell receptor (beta chain) was found a few times. The antigen is undetermined. The data stem from a study of T cells in Graves' hyperthyroidism and ophthalmopathy. General study results and limits: Median prediction lead before ophthalmopathy onset was 6.5 months with the model. Ophthalmopathy could be told apart from stable hyperthyroidism with a 13 V-J model.

The CDR3 length is 13 residues. V was pared by 7 bases and J by 0 bases, with 7 bases between. The CDR3 regions of TCR beta were amplified from RNA transcripts. With the HTBI primer set, the TCR CDR3 went through a first round of RT-PCR. TCRdb re-analysed the multiplex PCR reads in MiXCR, keeping a single row per CDR3 protein. The sample has about 530,000 distinct CDR3 sequences; roughly 15% are singletons. Clinical symptoms, serum thyroxine, TRAb, thyroid ultrasound and orbital computed tomography established diagnosis. Around 9.9 ml of fresh peripheral blood supplied the PBMCs. This rearrangement joins TRBV12-3 or TRBV12-4 to TRBJ1-3; D is unclear. Source material: blood. The sequence derives from a young woman with Graves' ophthalmopathy. This chain's CDR3 is CASTGSSGNTIYF. DNA for the CDR3: TGTGCCAGCACTGGATCCTCTGGAAACACCATATATTTT.